The 18 T cell receptor beta chains below were found in one sample sequenced in a study of T cell changes during pregnancy in multiple sclerosis. TCRdb's table, derived via immunoSEQ multiplex PCR, lists solely in-frame clones and lacks some. The sample holds about 92,000 clones, 92% seen once. The sequences come from peripheral blood, collected in the first trimester of pregnancy. These receptors all stem from a female donor with multiple sclerosis, enrolled in a pregnancy study.

The chain has TRBV27 and TRBJ2-3; 8 bases line up with TRBD1. V shed 4 bases and J 5 bases; nucleotides not matched to a gene: 11. Germline V CDR1 and CDR2: MNHEY, SMNVEV (reference sequence). The length of the CDR3 is 16 residues. The CDR3: CASSSPLRGQGDTQYF. The DNA of the CDR3 is TGTGCCAGCAGTTCGCCCCTCAGGGGGCAGGGAGATACGCAGTATTTT.

The V gene is TRBV28, the J gene TRBJ1-1; D ambiguous. Trimming cost V 6 bases and J 4 bases, with 21 bases left between them. The germline V gene has CDR1 MDHEN and CDR2 SYDVKM. The CDR3 runs 16 residues. CDR3 region: CASRDYSLSSGTEAFF. CDR3 nucleotides: TGTGCCAGCAGGGATTACAGCTTAAGTTCCGGCACTGAAGCTTTCTTT.

The J gene is TRBJ2-3, the V gene TRBV29-1, with 7 nucleotides matching TRBD1. Germline assignment: CDR1 SQVTM and CDR2 ANQGSEA. This CDR3 contains 15 residues. Trimming removed 2 bases from V and 4 bases from J; junction bases left unmatched: 9. DNA for the CDR3: TGCAGCGTTGAAAGGGGCAGGGGGTCGGCAGATACGCAGTATTTT. Residues: CSVERGRGSADTQYF.

V and J are TRBV30 and TRBJ2-5; D is unclear. This CDR3 contains 13 residues. Germline CDR1 and CDR2: GTSNPN and SVGIG (reference sequence). Trimming took off 7 bases at V and 2 bases at J, with 14 bases between the two ends. DNA of the CDR3: TGTGCCTCAACCGTGCAGGTTCAAGAGACCCAGTACTTC. Translated, it gives CASTVQVQETQYF. Full variable domain (rest looked up from reference TRBV30 and TRBJ2-5): SQTIHQWPATLVQPVGSPLSLECTVEGTSNPNLYWYRQAAGRGLQLLFYSVGIGQISSEVPQNLSASRPQDRQFILSSKKLLLSDSGFYLCASTVQVQETQYFGPGTRLLVL.

This sequence joins TRBV7-9 and TRBJ1-1; D unresolved. The CDR3 consists of 15 residues. Germline CDR1 SEHNR, CDR2 FQNEAQ (reference sequence). Trimming left V 2 bases short and J 8 bases short, with 18 bases between. CDR3 bases: TGTGCCAGCAGCTTAAGGGAGGCCCGGGGTCCCGAAGCTTTCTTT. It codes for CASSLREARGPEAFF.

This chain uses TRBV7-9 with TRBJ2-1, with D possibly being TRBD1 (5 bases). The CDR3 covers 14 residues. Trimming removed 3 bases from V and 8 bases from J, with 14 bases in between. Germline loops: CDR1 SEHNR, CDR2 FQNEAQ (reference sequence). CDR3 loop: CASSFPGSGDEQFF. The CDR3 nucleotides read TGTGCCAGCAGCTTCCCAGGGTCCGGCGATGAGCAGTTCTTC.

The chain uses TRBV4-1 and TRBJ2-7; 7 nucleotides match TRBD2. The CDR3 consists of 15 residues. The V segment lost 4 bases and the J segment 2 bases; nucleotides outside the gene matches: 8. Germline CDR1 MGHRA, CDR2 YSYEKL. Here the CDR3 DNA reads TGCGCCAGCAGCCCCTCGGGGGGAGGCCCCTACGAGCAGTACTTC. Its protein product is CASSPSGGGPYEQYF.

Of note for this clone: The sample contains more than one DNA sequence encoding this CDR3. J is TRBJ2-7 and V is TRBV4-2, with 10 bases matching TRBD2. The CDR3 is 15 amino acids. The junction had 0 bases not matched to a gene; V was cut back by 1 base and J by 0 bases. Germline CDR1 reads LGHNA; CDR2 reads YNFKEQ. DNA of the CDR3: TGTGCCAGCAGCCAAGGACTAGCGGGCTCCTACGAGCAGTACTTC. As protein: CASSQGLAGSYEQYF.

The rearrangement uses TRBV9 and TRBJ1-2; 7 bases are a match to TRBD1. Looked up from germline, CDR1 is SGDLS and CDR2 is YYNGEE. Trimming removed 1 base from V and 6 bases from J; junction bases left unmatched: 21. The CDR3 loop spans 19 amino acids. CDR3 in DNA: TGTGCCAGCAGCGTACAACTTAACCCGACCTTCGACAGGGTGGATGGCTACACCTTC. Amino acids: CASSVQLNPTFDRVDGYTF. Full variable domain (missing parts from reference TRBV9 and TRBJ1-2): DSGVTQTPKHLITATGQRVTLRCSPRSGDLSVYWYQQSLDQGLQFLIQYYNGEERAKGNILERFSAQQFPDLHSELNLSSLELGDSALYFCASSVQLNPTFDRVDGYTFGSGTRLTVV.

This clone appeared once. The chain is built from TRBV10-2 and TRBJ1-1; D might be TRBD1 (6 bases). Germline CDR1 and CDR2: WSHSY and SAAADI. The CDR3 contains 14 residues. The V end lost 3 bases, the J end lost 0 bases, and 8 bases lay between the germline ends. The CDR3 protein is CASSEQGMNTEAFF. The CDR3 bases are TGCGCCAGCAGTGAACAGGGAATGAACACTGAAGCTTTCTTT.

The CDR3 DNA follows: TGCGCCAGCAGCCAGCAGGGTCAGCCCCAGCATTTT. This sequence encodes CASSQQGQPQHF. The gene calls are TRBV4-1 and TRBJ1-5, with D maybe TRBD1 (5 bases). The germline V and J ends were trimmed by 3 bases and 6 bases, with 6 bases remaining between them. CDR3 length: 12 amino acids. Germline CDR1 and CDR2: MGHRA and YSYEKL.

CDR3 coding DNA: TGTGCCAGCAGTCCCTCGACAGGGTTATTCGGTGGCTACACCTTC. Residues: CASSPSTGLFGGYTF. The gene calls are TRBV27 and TRBJ1-2, with TRBD1 identical over 7 bases. CDR3 length equals 15 residues. Germline V lookup: CDR1 MNHEY, CDR2 SMNVEV (reference sequence). V trimming: 5 bases; J trimming: 7 bases; junction bases outside the gene matches: 13.

V is TRBV5-1 and J is TRBJ1-1; possibly TRBD1 for D (5 bases). The CDR3 extends over 15 amino acids. The V and J ends lost 4 bases and 1 base respectively, with 14 bases between them. Germline V gene sequence: CDR1 SGHRS, CDR2 YFSETQ. In DNA form, the CDR3 reads TGCGCCAGCAGCCTTCTTTCAACAGGGAACACTGAAGCTTTCTTT. Protein: CASSLLSTGNTEAFF.

This chain connects TRBV30 to TRBJ2-7; TRBD2 matches at 9 bases. CDR3 length: 14 amino acids. The trim removed 7 bases at V and 2 bases at J, leaving 9 bases unmatched. In germline, CDR1 is GTSNPN, CDR2 SVGIG (reference sequence). The CDR3: CASVFSGRTYEQYF. The DNA of the CDR3 is TGTGCCTCAGTATTTAGCGGGAGAACCTACGAGCAGTACTTC.

The V call is TRBV15, the J call TRBJ2-7, with 7 bases fitting TRBD1. The CDR3 consists of 15 residues. Trimming cost V 0 bases and J 1 base; bases outside gene matches: 3. Germline V lookup: CDR1 LNHNV, CDR2 YYDKDF (reference sequence). The DNA of the CDR3 is TGTGCCACCAGCAGAGATAGGGGACAGTCCTACGAGCAGTACTTC. Amino acids: CATSRDRGQSYEQYF.

The chain recombines TRBV6-1 with TRBJ2-1; 10 nucleotides align to TRBD1. Germline loops: CDR1 MNHNS, CDR2 SASEGT. Trimming took 0 bases from V and 8 from J; bases not matched to a gene: 7. CDR3 length: 16 amino acids. The CDR3 DNA reads TGTGCCAGCAGTGAAGCTGGGACAGGGGTTAACGATGAGCAGTTCTTC. It is translated as CASSEAGTGVNDEQFF.

This rearrangement joins TRBV4-1 to TRBJ1-4; D call uncertain. Trimming took 0 bases from V and 6 from J, leaving 8 bases between them. CDR1 is MGHRA, CDR2 YSYEKL, per germline. This CDR3 comprises 14 residues. The CDR3, as DNA: TGCGCCAGCAGCCAAGAACTTACCGATGAAAAACTGTTTTTT. Translating gives CASSQELTDEKLFF.

This rearrangement joins TRBV27 to TRBJ2-7, with 8 bases aligning to TRBD1. The CDR3 has 14 residues. CDR1 is MNHEY and CDR2 is SMNVEV in the germline V gene (reference sequence). V shed 2 bases and J 2 bases; nucleotides not matched to a gene: 2. This CDR3 reads CASSLGTGAYEQYF. The CDR3 DNA sequence: TGTGCCAGCAGTTTAGGGACAGGTGCCTACGAGCAGTACTTC.